The 8 T cell receptor beta chains listed next were all sequenced from one sample in a study of blood T cell repertoires in COVID-19. TCRdb's copy holds only in-frame clones and misses some; the assay was immunoSEQ multiplex PCR. The table records about 55,000 clones, 75% to 95% of them present only once. What was sequenced was peripheral blood. The receptors were gathered from a human donor with active COVID-19. The donor label of this sample is uncertain.

The chain carries TRBV6-6 and TRBJ1-1, with D perhaps matching TRBD1 (6 bases). From germline, CDR1 is MNHNY and CDR2 SVGAGI (reference sequence). The CDR3 is made up of 14 amino acids. The V and J ends lost 6 bases and 5 bases respectively, with 16 bases between them. The CDR3 DNA sequence: TGTGCCAGCAGGGGAGGGACACCGGATACTGAAGCTTTCTTT. Amino acid sequence: CASRGGTPDTEAFF.

V gene TRBV28 combines with J gene TRBJ1-2, with a weak D call TRBD1 (5 bases). Deletions cut 3 bases from V and 2 bases from J, with 10 bases between. There are 14 residues in the CDR3. CDR1 and CDR2 (germline): MDHEN, SYDVKM. CDR3 sequence (DNA): TGTGCCAGCAGTTTGGGGGGGGGAAACTATGGCTACACCTTC. Amino acid sequence: CASSLGGGNYGYTF.

Concerning this clone itself: Other nucleotide sequences in the sample specify the same CDR3. The chain links TRBV10-3 to TRBJ2-7, with TRBD1 as a possible D gene (5 bases). The germline V gene encodes CDR1 ENHRY and CDR2 SYGVKD. Trimming removed 4 bases from V and 3 bases from J, with 7 bases in between. The CDR3 spans 12 residues. CDR3 sequence (DNA): TGTGCCATCAGTGGCCAGGGCTACGAGCAGTACTTC. As protein: CAISGQGYEQYF.

Turning to this clone: This specimen includes other DNA sequences encoding the same CDR3. The rearrangement uses TRBV6-5 and TRBJ2-7; D gene unclear. The CDR3 loop spans 13 amino acids. Looked up from germline, CDR1 is MNHEY and CDR2 is SVGAGI. V was trimmed by 6 bases and J by 3 bases, leaving 12 bases between them. DNA for the CDR3: TGTGCCAGCAGCCCCCTATCCGGCTACGAGCAGTACGTC. Translated, it gives CASSPLSGYEQYV.

The chain is built from TRBV27 and TRBJ1-1, with TRBD1 matching 8 bases. CDR3 length equals 13 residues. Germline CDR1 is MNHEY and CDR2 is SMNVEV (reference sequence). V gave up 5 bases and J gave up 5 bases; unmatched junction bases: 4. The CDR3 sequence is CASSPGGWTEAFF. As DNA, the CDR3 is TGTGCCAGCAGTCCAGGGGGCTGGACTGAAGCTTTCTTT.

This chain links TRBV25-1 with TRBJ1-4, with 9 positions matching TRBD1. This CDR3 contains 15 residues. The germline V gene has CDR1 MGHDK and CDR2 SYGVNS. V lost 3 bases to trimming and J lost 5 bases; unmatched junction nucleotides: 4. The CDR3 DNA reads as TGTGCCAGCAGTGATCCCGGGACAGGGAATGAAAAACTGTTTTTT. Its translation: CASSDPGTGNEKLFF.

In regard to this clone: One end of the junction does not line up with germline, which may come from a read error. This chain uses TRBV18 with TRBJ2-5, with a weak D call TRBD2 (6 bases). The CDR3 loop spans 14 amino acids. CDR1 KGHSH and CDR2 LQKENI come from the germline V gene. CDR3 DNA sequence: TGTGCCAGCTCACCGTGGAGGGACCAAGGGACCCAGTACTTC. As protein: CASSPWRDQGTQYF.

The genes are TRBV4-2 and TRBJ2-2; tentatively, D is TRBD2 (6 bases). V was shortened by 1 base and J by 3 bases, with 12 bases between the two germline ends. The CDR3 runs 16 residues. CDR1 and CDR2 (germline): LGHNA, YNFKEQ. The CDR3 region is CASSQGAGTHTGELFF. For the CDR3, the DNA is TGTGCCAGCAGCCAAGGCGCCGGGACTCACACCGGGGAGCTGTTTTTT.